The 18 T cell receptor beta chains in this list originate from one sample, sequenced in a study of blood T cell repertoires in COVID-19. Libraries were prepared by immunoSEQ multiplex PCR; TCRdb keeps only in-frame clonotypes and omits some of them. The repertoire holds tens of thousands of clones, just over 85% seen once, with less than 5.5% in the top ten. Sequencing input: peripheral blood. The source of these receptors is a woman in her 70s with active COVID-19.

The V call is TRBV27, the J call TRBJ1-2, with a possible D match to TRBD1 (5 bases). The CDR3 is 13 residues long. V was shortened by 4 bases and J by 1 base, with 7 bases between the two germline ends. Germline-derived CDR1 and CDR2 are MNHEY and SMNVEV (reference sequence). The CDR3 DNA sequence: TGTGCCAGCAGTTCCGGGGGTAACTATGGCTACACCTTC. Translation: CASSSGGNYGYTF.

The chain carries TRBV6-5 and TRBJ1-2; a weak D match, TRBD1 (5 bases). From germline, CDR1 is MNHEY and CDR2 SVGAGI. Trimming pared 3 bases from V and 7 bases from J, leaving 15 bases between. The CDR3 spans 14 residues. CDR3 region: CASSYVDGAGGYTF. The CDR3 bases are TGTGCCAGCAGTTATGTGGATGGGGCTGGTGGCTACACCTTC.

The chain links TRBV10-3 to TRBJ2-1; 8 nucleotides agree with TRBD2. V lost 6 bases and J lost 0; bases outside the gene matches: 10. Germline-derived CDR1 and CDR2 are ENHRY and SYGVKD. This CDR3 contains 17 residues. The CDR3 DNA sequence: TGTGCCATCAGGGCATCACTAGCGGAGACCTCCTACAATGAGCAGTTCTTC. Its translation: CAIRASLAETSYNEQFF.

About this clone: An end of the junction does not agree with germline; a read error may underlie this. The rearrangement links TRBV2 to TRBJ2-2; TRBD1 matches at 10 bases. CDR1 is SNHLY and CDR2 is FYNNEI in the germline V gene. CDR3 length: 18 amino acids. The CDR3 DNA is TGTGCCAGCAGTGAGCTCAGACAGGGGGCAGGGAACCCCGGGGAGCTGTTTTTT. It yields the protein CASSELRQGAGNPGELFF.

The chain couples TRBV6-2 or TRBV6-3 to TRBJ2-5, with D possibly being TRBD1 (6 bases). The CDR3 has 16 residues. Looked up from germline, CDR1 is MNHEY and CDR2 is SVGEGT. The V end was cut by 6 bases, the J end by 7 bases, with 24 bases between. CDR3 DNA sequence: TGTGCCAGCAGCCGGACTGGGACATTCCCAATTGGGACCCAGTACTTC. The encoded protein is CASSRTGTFPIGTQYF.

The chain couples TRBV3-1 (or the pseudogene TRBV3-2) to TRBJ2-1; 11 bases agree with TRBD2. This CDR3 is built from 18 residues. Germline CDR1 reads LGHDT; CDR2 reads YNNKEL (reference sequence). Germline trimming cut 4 bases from V and 4 bases from J; bases unmatched to any gene: 12. Here the CDR3 reads CASSPSRASGGFYNEQFF. The CDR3 DNA is TGTGCCAGCAGCCCATCTAGGGCTAGCGGGGGGTTTTACAATGAGCAGTTCTTC.

V and J are TRBV7-2 and TRBJ1-2, with TRBD1 identical over 11 bases. CDR1 and CDR2 from the germline V gene are SGHTA and FQGNSA. With V trimmed by 1 base and J by 8 bases, 12 bases remained unmatched. This CDR3 region has 17 residues. CDR3 coding DNA: TGTGCCAGCAGCTTAGTTGGCGGGACAGGGGGGTTAGAGGGCTACACCTTC. It specifies CASSLVGGTGGLEGYTF.

This chain joins TRBV9 and TRBJ1-6, with a weak D call TRBD1 (6 bases). Germline CDR1 SGDLS, CDR2 YYNGEE. This CDR3 is built from 15 residues. The ends were cut back, 0 bases at V and 7 bases at J, with 11 bases in the middle. DNA of the CDR3: TGTGCCAGCAGCGTAGGAGCCAGGGGCAATTCACCCCTCCACTTT. Amino acids: CASSVGARGNSPLHF.

The chain links TRBV4-2 to TRBJ1-5, with a tentative D call TRBD1 (6 bases). V shed 1 base and J shed 10 bases, with 14 bases lying between them. Germline V gives CDR1 LGHNA, CDR2 YNFKEQ. This CDR3 has 14 amino acids. In nucleotides, the CDR3 is TGTGCCAGCAGCCAAGCGGGACAAGCTTTTCCCCAGCATTTT. It specifies CASSQAGQAFPQHF.

V and J are TRBV4-2 and TRBJ2-3, with D maybe TRBD1 (5 bases). Trimming removed 0 bases at V and 4 bases at J, with 14 bases between. Looked up from germline, CDR1 is LGHNA and CDR2 is YNFKEQ. The CDR3 is 16 amino acids. CDR3 protein: CASSQEWATASDTQYF. The CDR3 region has the DNA TGTGCCAGCAGCCAAGAGTGGGCGACAGCTTCAGATACGCAGTATTTT.

This clone has just one count. The rearrangement joins TRBV9 to TRBJ2-3, with D possibly being TRBD2 (6 bases). CDR1 and CDR2 from the germline V gene are SGDLS and YYNGEE. Trimming shortened V by 0 bases and J by 6 bases, and 20 bases separated the two germline ends. The CDR3 covers 17 residues. The CDR3 protein is CASSVGNVGGSGDTQYF. The DNA for the CDR3 is TGTGCCAGCAGCGTAGGCAACGTGGGGGGAAGCGGGGATACGCAGTATTTT.

This chain joins TRBV19 and TRBJ2-2, with TRBD1 matching 9 bases. Losses at the gene ends were 10 bases for V and 4 bases for J; bases not matched to a gene: 10. Germline CDR1 reads LNHDA; CDR2 reads SQIVND (reference sequence). The CDR3 is 15 amino acids. The CDR3 sequence is CATLTGTGSTGELFF. The DNA for the CDR3 is TGTGCCACCCTCACCGGGACAGGGAGCACCGGGGAGCTGTTTTTT.

The chain has TRBV10-3 and TRBJ1-1; maybe TRBD1 (5 bases). Trimming removed 4 bases from V and 0 bases from J, with 9 bases in between. There are 14 residues in the CDR3. The germline CDR1 and CDR2 sequences are ENHRY and SYGVKD. For the CDR3, the DNA is TGTGCCATCAGTGGACGGGGGGTGAACACTGAAGCTTTCTTT. Translating gives CAISGRGVNTEAFF.

The chain joins TRBV6-1 to TRBJ1-5; the match to TRBD1 covers 10 bases. V lost 4 bases, J lost 0 bases, and 6 bases stayed unmatched. This CDR3 is built from 17 residues. Germline CDR1 MNHNS, CDR2 SASEGT. CDR3 in amino acids: CASSVGTGDYSNQPQHF. The DNA of the CDR3 is TGTGCCAGCAGTGTCGGGACAGGGGACTATAGCAATCAGCCCCAGCATTTT.

This rearrangement joins TRBV30 to TRBJ1-1, with unresolved D. V was shortened by 1 base and J by 4 bases, with 10 bases between the two germline ends. The CDR3 is made up of 13 amino acids. Germline loops: CDR1 GTSNPN, CDR2 SVGIG (reference sequence). The CDR3 region is CAWSDARSTEAFF. The DNA for the CDR3 is TGTGCCTGGAGTGACGCGCGGAGCACTGAAGCTTTCTTT.

V gene TRBV4-3 combines with J gene TRBJ1-2; the match to TRBD1 covers 8 bases. V gave up 4 bases and J gave up 1 base; unmatched junction bases: 5. Germline-derived CDR1 and CDR2 are LGHNA and YSLEER. CDR3 length equals 15 residues. CDR3 region: CASSPDRGINYGYTF. Here the CDR3 DNA reads TGCGCCAGCAGCCCCGACAGGGGCATTAACTATGGCTACACCTTC.

The chain joins TRBV7-3 to TRBJ2-3; tentative D call: TRBD1 (5 bases). V lost 4 bases to trimming and J lost 4 bases, with 9 bases between them. Germline values: CDR1 SGHTA, CDR2 FQGTGA. The CDR3 loop spans 13 amino acids. In nucleotides, the CDR3 is TGTGCCAGCAGCTCCAGGGATTCAGATACGCAGTATTTT. Translated, it gives CASSSRDSDTQYF.

J is TRBJ2-5 and V is TRBV27; TRBD2 agrees at 13 bases. Germline CDR1 MNHEY, CDR2 SMNVEV (reference sequence). The CDR3 is made up of 22 amino acids. The J segment lost 0 bases and the V segment lost 4 bases, leaving 20 bases of the junction unmatched. CDR3 DNA: TGTGCCAGCAGTTCCGCCGGGTACAGGGGGGGACTAGCGGGGACGAACCAAGAGACCCAGTACTTC. Protein sequence: CASSSAGYRGGLAGTNQETQYF.